The 31 T cell receptor beta chains given below trace back to one sample, sequenced in a study of blood T cell repertoires in COVID-19. Sequencing used immunoSEQ multiplex PCR; TCRdb keeps in-frame clones, though not all of them. The sample lists a few hundred thousand clones, more than 65% occurring once. Sequencing was performed on peripheral blood. All receptors come from a woman aged 40-49 years who had recovered from COVID-19.

The chain uses TRBV28 and TRBJ1-2; D is unresolved. Germline V gives CDR1 MDHEN, CDR2 SYDVKM. V lost 5 bases and J lost 3, with 7 bases in between. The CDR3 covers 12 residues. The CDR3 region has the DNA TGTGCCAGCAGTCAGGTAGACTATGGCTACACCTTC. It specifies CASSQVDYGYTF.

The chain employs TRBV7-2 and TRBJ1-2; no clear D. This CDR3 is 12 amino acids long. V was cut by 5 bases and J by 7 bases, with 11 bases left in between. CDR1 is SGHTA, CDR2 FQGNSA, per germline. CDR3 DNA: TGTGCCAGCAGCCAATTAGCGGTTGGCTACACCTTC. Encoded protein: CASSQLAVGYTF.

The chain carries TRBV5-1 and TRBJ2-3; D perhaps matches TRBD2 (5 bases). Deletions cut 0 bases from V and 0 bases from J, with 8 bases between. Per the germline V gene, CDR1 is SGHRS and CDR2 is YFSETQ. This CDR3 is built from 15 residues. DNA of the CDR3: TGCGCCAGCAGCTTGGCGGGGAAAAGCACAGATACGCAGTATTTT. Its translation: CASSLAGKSTDTQYF.

V is TRBV27 and J is TRBJ2-1; the match to TRBD1 covers 7 bases. The V and J ends lost 4 bases and 2 bases, in that order; junction bases with no gene match: 14. There are 18 residues in the CDR3. Germline V lookup: CDR1 MNHEY, CDR2 SMNVEV (reference sequence). The CDR3 sequence is CASSSDSGTADPYNEQFF. The CDR3 bases are TGTGCCAGCAGTTCCGATTCCGGGACAGCCGATCCCTACAATGAGCAGTTCTTC.

The V and J genes are TRBV12-5 and TRBJ2-5; TRBD1 matches 8 bases. V was pared by 4 bases and J by 4 bases, with 2 bases of the junction left unmatched. This CDR3 is built from 13 residues. CDR1 and CDR2 from the germline V gene are LGHNT and FRNRAP. CDR3 loop: CASGYGQGETQYF. The CDR3 region has the DNA TGTGCTAGTGGTTATGGACAGGGAGAGACCCAGTACTTC.

On this clone itself: Other DNA sequences in this specimen translate into the identical CDR3. CDR3 coding DNA: TGTGCCAGCAGCCCCAGGGGCCCAGATACGCAGTATTTT. This encodes CASSPRGPDTQYF. The chain uses TRBV7-9 and TRBJ2-3; D might be TRBD1 (6 bases). CDR1 SEHNR and CDR2 FQNEAQ come from the germline V gene (reference sequence). Trimming took 5 bases from V and 4 from J, leaving 10 bases between them. This CDR3 is built from 13 residues.

This clone was observed once. The chain couples TRBV6-6 to TRBJ1-6; maybe TRBD1 (5 bases). Trimming stripped 6 bases from V and 10 bases from J, with 19 bases between. Looked up from germline, CDR1 is MNHNY and CDR2 is SVGAGI (reference sequence). This CDR3 has 15 residues. CDR3 residues: CASSRRGGKMSPLHF. The CDR3 region has the DNA TGTGCCAGCAGCCGTCGGGGGGGGAAGATGTCACCCCTCCACTTT.

This rearrangement joins TRBV19 to TRBJ2-2; the D is unclear. There are 15 residues in the CDR3. The ends were cut back, 3 bases at V and 2 bases at J, with 10 bases in the middle. Per germline, CDR1 LNHDA and CDR2 SQIVND (reference sequence). CDR3 in DNA: TGTGCCAGTAGTATCGATGACATTAACACCGGGGAGCTGTTTTTT. Its protein product is CASSIDDINTGELFF.

This clone was detected a few times. This chain links TRBV7-2 with TRBJ2-7, with TRBD2 matching 9 bases. V lost 1 base, J lost 2 bases, and 6 bases stayed unmatched. Germline V gives CDR1 SGHTA, CDR2 FQGNSA. CDR3 length: 16 residues. The CDR3 nucleotides are TGTGCCAGCAGCTTAGTAGGTAGCGGGGGACCCTACGAGCAGTACTTC. Translated: CASSLVGSGGPYEQYF. Filled out from reference TRBV7-2 and TRBJ2-7, the complete variable domain reads GAGVSQSPSNKVTEKGKDVELRCDPISGHTALYWYRQSLGQGLEFLIYFQGNSAPDKSGLPSDRFSAERTGGSVSTLTIQRTQQEDSAVYLCASSLVGSGGPYEQYFGPGTRLTVT.

This clone was counted a single time. The chain employs TRBV5-1 and TRBJ1-1; D is unresolved. V gave up 0 bases and J gave up 0 bases, with 9 bases separating them. The germline gives CDR1 SGHRS, CDR2 YFSETQ. The CDR3 length is 15 residues. CDR3 DNA: TGCGCCAGCAGCTTGGAAGGCAGGATGAACACTGAAGCTTTCTTT. Translation: CASSLEGRMNTEAFF.

The chain links TRBV7-9 to TRBJ1-3; 9 positions agree with TRBD1. This CDR3 spans 15 amino acids. J was trimmed by 4 bases and V by 5 bases; bases with no gene match: 6. Per the germline V gene, CDR1 is SEHNR and CDR2 is FQNEAQ (reference sequence). CDR3 DNA: TGTGCCAGCAGCCTCGGGGACAGGGCCGGAAACACCATATATTTT. Encoded protein: CASSLGDRAGNTIYF. Supplemented by reference TRBV7-9 and TRBJ1-3, the full variable domain reads DTGVSQNPRHKITKRGQNVTFRCDPISEHNRLYWYRQTLGQGPEFLTYFQNEAQLEKSRLLSDRFSAERPKGSFSTLEIQRTEQGDSAMYLCASSLGDRAGNTIYFGEGSWLTVV.

The V and J genes are TRBV19 and TRBJ1-1; the match to TRBD1 covers 7 bases. The germline CDR1 and CDR2 sequences are LNHDA and SQIVND (reference sequence). This CDR3 contains 14 residues. Germline trimming cut 5 bases from V and 5 bases from J; bases unmatched to any gene: 8. CDR3: CASSSREGATEAFF. The CDR3 DNA is TGTGCCAGTAGTTCACGAGAGGGGGCTACTGAAGCTTTCTTT. Combining the CDR3 with reference TRBV19 and TRBJ1-1 gives the whole variable domain DGGITQSPKYLFRKEGQNVTLSCEQNLNHDAMYWYRQDPGQGLRLIYYSQIVNDFQKGDIAEGYSVSREKKESFPLTVTSAQKNPTAFYLCASSSREGATEAFFGQGTRLTVV.

The V call is TRBV5-6, the J call TRBJ1-4; 7 bases fit TRBD1. Looked up from germline, CDR1 is SGHDT and CDR2 is YYEEEE. V gave up 4 bases and J gave up 8 bases; unmatched junction bases: 11. The CDR3 contains 15 residues. CDR3 nucleotide sequence: TGTGCCAGCAGCCAACGACAGGGTTACTCGGAAAAACTGTTTTTT. It is translated as CASSQRQGYSEKLFF.

The rearrangement links TRBV5-5 to TRBJ2-7; D is unclear. V lost 0 bases and J lost 0, with 10 bases in between. Germline V lookup: CDR1 SGHKS, CDR2 YYEKEE (reference sequence). The CDR3 length is 15 residues. CDR3 nucleotide sequence: TGTGCCAGCAGCTTGGCCAGTTGGGCCTCCTACGAGCAGTACTTC. It codes for CASSLASWASYEQYF.

The V gene is TRBV19, the J gene TRBJ1-1, with 8 bases that match TRBD1. J gave up 3 bases and V 5 bases, and 5 bases lay outside the gene matches. Germline V CDR1 and CDR2: LNHDA, SQIVND (reference sequence). The CDR3 is 14 residues long. The CDR3 spells CASSFTGGDTEAFF. The CDR3 bases are TGTGCCAGTAGTTTCACAGGGGGGGACACTGAAGCTTTCTTT.

The CDR3 here is CATSESFKDTQYF. The DNA of the CDR3 is TGTGCCACCAGTGAGAGTTTTAAGGATACGCAGTATTTT. This chain joins TRBV24-1 and TRBJ2-3; no firm D call. The V end was cut by 4 bases, the J end by 6 bases, with 10 bases between. The CDR3 totals 13 residues. CDR1 is KGHDR and CDR2 is SFDVKD in the germline V gene.

The chain employs TRBV12-3 or TRBV12-4 and TRBJ2-3; 7 bases fit TRBD1. The ends lost 5 bases at V and 10 bases at J; junction bases unmatched: 6. The CDR3 is made up of 12 amino acids. The CDR3 here is CASSDQGVAQYF. The CDR3 nucleotides are TGTGCCAGCAGTGACCAGGGGGTGGCGCAGTATTTT.

This chain uses TRBV18 with TRBJ2-6, with D perhaps matching TRBD2 (6 bases). Germline loops: CDR1 KGHSH, CDR2 LQKENI. Trimming stripped 6 bases from V and 2 bases from J, with 11 bases between. The CDR3 length is 15 residues. CDR3 nucleotides: TGTGCCAGCTCCCCTGGGGAGGCTGGGGCCAACGTCCTGACTTTC. The encoded protein is CASSPGEAGANVLTF.

The rearrangement links TRBV15 to TRBJ1-4; TRBD1 matches at 7 bases. This CDR3 region has 16 residues. Germline V lookup: CDR1 LNHNV, CDR2 YYDKDF (reference sequence). Trimming cost V 4 bases and J 8 bases; bases outside gene matches: 13. CDR3 loop: CATSTLGGDSWEKLFF. Written as DNA, the CDR3 is TGTGCCACCAGCACCTTAGGAGGGGACAGTTGGGAAAAACTGTTTTTT.

The chain uses TRBV11-2 and TRBJ1-2; D gene ambiguous. This CDR3 has 14 residues. Trimming removed 3 bases from V and 5 bases from J, with 13 bases in between. CDR1 SGHAT and CDR2 FQNNGV come from the germline V gene. In DNA, the CDR3 is TGTGCCAGCAGCTTCGTAGCGTCGCCTTATGGCTACACCTTC. Protein product: CASSFVASPYGYTF.

This clone was seen more than once but under ten times. CDR3 DNA sequence: TGTGCCAGCAGCCTTGCGGAGGGGCCCTACGAGCAGTACTTC. Encoded protein: CASSLAEGPYEQYF. The chain is built from TRBV7-8 and TRBJ2-7, with D perhaps TRBD2 (6 bases). Germline V gene lookup returns CDR1 SGHVS and CDR2 FQNEAQ. The CDR3 is made up of 14 amino acids. V lost 5 bases to trimming and J lost 2 bases, with 13 bases between them. Together with reference TRBV7-8 and TRBJ2-7, the CDR3 gives the full variable domain: GAGVSQSPRYKVAKRGQDVALRCDPISGHVSLFWYQQALGQGPEFLTYFQNEAQLDKSGLPSDRFFAERPEGSVSTLKIQRTQQEDSAVYLCASSLAEGPYEQYFGPGTRLTVT.

This rearrangement joins TRBV12-5 to TRBJ2-7; D perhaps matches TRBD1 (6 bases). V shed 6 bases and J shed 5 bases, with 8 bases lying between them. Germline V gives CDR1 LGHNT, CDR2 FRNRAP. This CDR3 comprises 11 residues. CDR3 DNA sequence: TGTGCTAGTGGATACAGGGACGAGCAGTACTTC. Translating it yields CASGYRDEQYF.

The chain carries TRBV12-3 or TRBV12-4 and TRBJ1-4, with D maybe TRBD1 (6 bases). This CDR3 is built from 13 residues. Trimming took 6 bases from V and 6 from J, leaving 11 bases between them. Written as DNA, the CDR3 is TGTGCCAGCAGCCCGGGGACATATGAAAAACTGTTTTTT. It is translated as CASSPGTYEKLFF.

CDR3 sequence (DNA): TGTGCCAGTGGGGGACAGGGCGTATATGGCACTGAAGCTTTCTTT. It codes for CASGGQGVYGTEAFF. The rearrangement links TRBV19 to TRBJ1-1, with TRBD1 matching over 9 bases. This CDR3 has 15 residues. After removal of 8 bases from V and 4 bases from J, the junction contained 11 bases not matched to a gene. Germline CDR1 and CDR2: LNHDA and SQIVND (reference sequence).

This chain uses TRBV28 with TRBJ2-7; the match to TRBD1 covers 9 bases. There are 17 residues in the CDR3. The V segment lost 5 bases and the J segment 2 bases; nucleotides outside the gene matches: 13. From germline, CDR1 is MDHEN and CDR2 SYDVKM. The CDR3 sequence: CASSDPGTGIVAYEQYF. As DNA, the CDR3 is TGTGCCAGCAGTGATCCCGGGACAGGGATTGTCGCCTACGAGCAGTACTTC.

The chain links TRBV19 to TRBJ1-4; 9 bases map to TRBD1. V lost 3 bases to trimming and J lost 8 bases; unmatched junction nucleotides: 13. Germline V gene lookup returns CDR1 LNHDA and CDR2 SQIVND (reference sequence). This CDR3 contains 17 residues. The CDR3 is CASSMPGQGVGREKLFF. The DNA for the CDR3 is TGTGCCAGTAGTATGCCGGGACAGGGCGTCGGGCGCGAAAAACTGTTTTTT.

V and J are TRBV5-1 and TRBJ1-2; tentative D call: TRBD1 (5 bases). Germline V gene lookup returns CDR1 SGHRS and CDR2 YFSETQ. V dropped 1 base and J dropped 0 bases, with 7 bases sitting between them. The CDR3 runs to 14 residues. The CDR3 nucleotides read TGCGCCAGCAGCTTGCAGGGCCCTAACTATGGCTACACCTTC. This sequence encodes CASSLQGPNYGYTF.

The genes are TRBV28 and TRBJ2-7, with TRBD1 as a possible D gene (5 bases). Trimming took off 3 bases at V and 4 bases at J, with 16 bases between the two ends. The CDR3 loop spans 15 amino acids. Germline loops: CDR1 MDHEN, CDR2 SYDVKM. CDR3 DNA: TGTGCCAGCAGTTTCCCCAACACCGACAGTTACGAGCAGTACTTC. It translates to CASSFPNTDSYEQYF.

This chain connects TRBV19 to TRBJ1-6, with D maybe TRBD1 (6 bases). The CDR3 covers 16 residues. Per germline, CDR1 LNHDA and CDR2 SQIVND (reference sequence). Trimming removed 3 bases from V and 0 bases from J, with 9 bases in between. The CDR3 bases are TGTGCCAGTAGTATGGACAGCCGCTCCTATAATTCACCCCTCCACTTT. This codes for CASSMDSRSYNSPLHF.

The chain couples TRBV28 to TRBJ1-1, with a possible D match to TRBD1 (5 bases). The length of the CDR3 is 14 residues. The germline V gene encodes CDR1 MDHEN and CDR2 SYDVKM. Trimming removed 9 bases at V and 0 bases at J, with 14 bases between. The CDR3 DNA reads as TGTGCCAGTGATACAGGTTCCATGAACACTGAAGCTTTCTTT. This gives the protein CASDTGSMNTEAFF.

CDR3 in amino acids: CASSLSPDQPQHF. The CDR3, as DNA: TGTGCCAGCAGCCTAAGTCCTGATCAGCCCCAGCATTTT. The chain joins TRBV7-2 to TRBJ1-5, with unresolved D. This CDR3 comprises 13 residues. The V gene's germline CDR1 is SGHTA and CDR2 FQGNSA. Trimming pared 5 bases from V and 5 bases from J, leaving 10 bases between. The whole variable domain, remainder taken from reference TRBV7-2 and TRBJ1-5, is GAGVSQSPSNKVTEKGKDVELRCDPISGHTALYWYRQSLGQGLEFLIYFQGNSAPDKSGLPSDRFSAERTGGSVSTLTIQRTQQEDSAVYLCASSLSPDQPQHFGDGTRLSIL.